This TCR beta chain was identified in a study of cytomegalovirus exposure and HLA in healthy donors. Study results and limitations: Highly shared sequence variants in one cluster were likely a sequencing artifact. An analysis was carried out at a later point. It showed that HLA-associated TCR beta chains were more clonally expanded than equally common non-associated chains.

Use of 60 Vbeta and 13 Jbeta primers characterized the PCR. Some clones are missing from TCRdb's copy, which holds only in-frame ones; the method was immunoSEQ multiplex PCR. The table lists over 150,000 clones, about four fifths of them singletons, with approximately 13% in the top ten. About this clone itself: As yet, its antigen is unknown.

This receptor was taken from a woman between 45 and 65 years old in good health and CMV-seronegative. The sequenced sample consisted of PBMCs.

The DNA of the CDR3 is TGTGCCTGGATCTGGCATGCTTCCAATCAGCCCCAGCATTTT. This gives the protein CAWIWHASNQPQHF. The chain carries TRBV30 and TRBJ1-5; D is unresolved. The CDR3 loop spans 14 amino acids. V lost 4 bases to trimming and J lost 3 bases, with 13 bases between them. The germline CDR1 and CDR2 sequences are GTSNPN and SVGIG (reference sequence).